The clone carrying this T cell receptor beta chain was counted between two and nine times. The antigen is unknown. The data stem from a study of T cell responses to AZD1222 COVID-19 vaccine. Study-wide findings and caveats: Repertoires were obtained only post-peak T cell response. Just 5 to 7 AZD1222 recipients were seropositive at baseline. Spike-specific TCRs gained breadth and depth after people received two AZD1222 doses. Spike was spanned by vaccine-associated CD4 TCRs, which were dominant at 160-218 and 743-854.

The germline CDR1 and CDR2 sequences are SEHNR and FQNEAQ (reference sequence). This CDR3 has 16 residues. Trimming took off 4 bases at V and 1 base at J, with 13 bases between the two ends. Here immunoSEQ multiplex PCR was the method, and the copy in TCRdb shows in-frame clones only, minus some. Of approximately 130,000 clones in the sample, 93% were seen once. The gene calls are TRBV7-9 and TRBJ2-2; D is possibly TRBD1 (6 bases). The input for sequencing was peripheral blood, taken on day 0 of AZD1222 vaccination. The receptor comes from an adult in good health. The CDR3: CASSSVGGQNTGELFF. CDR3 in DNA: TGTGCCAGCAGCTCCGTAGGGGGACAGAACACCGGGGAGCTGTTTTTT.